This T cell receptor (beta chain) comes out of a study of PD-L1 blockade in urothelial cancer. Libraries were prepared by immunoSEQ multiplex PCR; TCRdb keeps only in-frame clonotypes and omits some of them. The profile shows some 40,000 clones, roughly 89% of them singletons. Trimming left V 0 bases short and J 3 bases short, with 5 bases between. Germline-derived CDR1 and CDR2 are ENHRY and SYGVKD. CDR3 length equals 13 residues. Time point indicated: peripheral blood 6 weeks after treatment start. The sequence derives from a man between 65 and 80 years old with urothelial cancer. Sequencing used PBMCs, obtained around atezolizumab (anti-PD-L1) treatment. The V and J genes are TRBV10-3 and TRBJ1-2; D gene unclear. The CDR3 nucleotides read TGTGCCATCAGTGAGTCGGGAGACTATGGCTACACCTTC. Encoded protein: CAISESGDYGYTF.